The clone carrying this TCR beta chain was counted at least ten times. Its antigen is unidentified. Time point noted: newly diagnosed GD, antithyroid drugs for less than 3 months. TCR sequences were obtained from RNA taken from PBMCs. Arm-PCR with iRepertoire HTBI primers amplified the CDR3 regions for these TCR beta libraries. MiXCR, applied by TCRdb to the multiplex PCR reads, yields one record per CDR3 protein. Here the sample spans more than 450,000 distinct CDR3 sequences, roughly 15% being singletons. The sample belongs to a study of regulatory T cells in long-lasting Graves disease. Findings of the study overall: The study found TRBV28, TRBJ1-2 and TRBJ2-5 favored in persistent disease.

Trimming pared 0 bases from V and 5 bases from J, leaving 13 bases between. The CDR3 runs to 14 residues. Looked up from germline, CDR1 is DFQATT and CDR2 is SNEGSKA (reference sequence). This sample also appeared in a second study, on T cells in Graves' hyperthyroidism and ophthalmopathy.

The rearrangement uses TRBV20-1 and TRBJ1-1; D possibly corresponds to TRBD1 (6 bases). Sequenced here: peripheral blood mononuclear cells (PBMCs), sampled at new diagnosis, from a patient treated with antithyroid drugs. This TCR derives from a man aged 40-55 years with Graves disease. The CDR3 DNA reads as TGCAGTGCTAGAGATACAGGGAGAGGAACTGAAGCTTTCTTT. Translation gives CSARDTGRGTEAFF.